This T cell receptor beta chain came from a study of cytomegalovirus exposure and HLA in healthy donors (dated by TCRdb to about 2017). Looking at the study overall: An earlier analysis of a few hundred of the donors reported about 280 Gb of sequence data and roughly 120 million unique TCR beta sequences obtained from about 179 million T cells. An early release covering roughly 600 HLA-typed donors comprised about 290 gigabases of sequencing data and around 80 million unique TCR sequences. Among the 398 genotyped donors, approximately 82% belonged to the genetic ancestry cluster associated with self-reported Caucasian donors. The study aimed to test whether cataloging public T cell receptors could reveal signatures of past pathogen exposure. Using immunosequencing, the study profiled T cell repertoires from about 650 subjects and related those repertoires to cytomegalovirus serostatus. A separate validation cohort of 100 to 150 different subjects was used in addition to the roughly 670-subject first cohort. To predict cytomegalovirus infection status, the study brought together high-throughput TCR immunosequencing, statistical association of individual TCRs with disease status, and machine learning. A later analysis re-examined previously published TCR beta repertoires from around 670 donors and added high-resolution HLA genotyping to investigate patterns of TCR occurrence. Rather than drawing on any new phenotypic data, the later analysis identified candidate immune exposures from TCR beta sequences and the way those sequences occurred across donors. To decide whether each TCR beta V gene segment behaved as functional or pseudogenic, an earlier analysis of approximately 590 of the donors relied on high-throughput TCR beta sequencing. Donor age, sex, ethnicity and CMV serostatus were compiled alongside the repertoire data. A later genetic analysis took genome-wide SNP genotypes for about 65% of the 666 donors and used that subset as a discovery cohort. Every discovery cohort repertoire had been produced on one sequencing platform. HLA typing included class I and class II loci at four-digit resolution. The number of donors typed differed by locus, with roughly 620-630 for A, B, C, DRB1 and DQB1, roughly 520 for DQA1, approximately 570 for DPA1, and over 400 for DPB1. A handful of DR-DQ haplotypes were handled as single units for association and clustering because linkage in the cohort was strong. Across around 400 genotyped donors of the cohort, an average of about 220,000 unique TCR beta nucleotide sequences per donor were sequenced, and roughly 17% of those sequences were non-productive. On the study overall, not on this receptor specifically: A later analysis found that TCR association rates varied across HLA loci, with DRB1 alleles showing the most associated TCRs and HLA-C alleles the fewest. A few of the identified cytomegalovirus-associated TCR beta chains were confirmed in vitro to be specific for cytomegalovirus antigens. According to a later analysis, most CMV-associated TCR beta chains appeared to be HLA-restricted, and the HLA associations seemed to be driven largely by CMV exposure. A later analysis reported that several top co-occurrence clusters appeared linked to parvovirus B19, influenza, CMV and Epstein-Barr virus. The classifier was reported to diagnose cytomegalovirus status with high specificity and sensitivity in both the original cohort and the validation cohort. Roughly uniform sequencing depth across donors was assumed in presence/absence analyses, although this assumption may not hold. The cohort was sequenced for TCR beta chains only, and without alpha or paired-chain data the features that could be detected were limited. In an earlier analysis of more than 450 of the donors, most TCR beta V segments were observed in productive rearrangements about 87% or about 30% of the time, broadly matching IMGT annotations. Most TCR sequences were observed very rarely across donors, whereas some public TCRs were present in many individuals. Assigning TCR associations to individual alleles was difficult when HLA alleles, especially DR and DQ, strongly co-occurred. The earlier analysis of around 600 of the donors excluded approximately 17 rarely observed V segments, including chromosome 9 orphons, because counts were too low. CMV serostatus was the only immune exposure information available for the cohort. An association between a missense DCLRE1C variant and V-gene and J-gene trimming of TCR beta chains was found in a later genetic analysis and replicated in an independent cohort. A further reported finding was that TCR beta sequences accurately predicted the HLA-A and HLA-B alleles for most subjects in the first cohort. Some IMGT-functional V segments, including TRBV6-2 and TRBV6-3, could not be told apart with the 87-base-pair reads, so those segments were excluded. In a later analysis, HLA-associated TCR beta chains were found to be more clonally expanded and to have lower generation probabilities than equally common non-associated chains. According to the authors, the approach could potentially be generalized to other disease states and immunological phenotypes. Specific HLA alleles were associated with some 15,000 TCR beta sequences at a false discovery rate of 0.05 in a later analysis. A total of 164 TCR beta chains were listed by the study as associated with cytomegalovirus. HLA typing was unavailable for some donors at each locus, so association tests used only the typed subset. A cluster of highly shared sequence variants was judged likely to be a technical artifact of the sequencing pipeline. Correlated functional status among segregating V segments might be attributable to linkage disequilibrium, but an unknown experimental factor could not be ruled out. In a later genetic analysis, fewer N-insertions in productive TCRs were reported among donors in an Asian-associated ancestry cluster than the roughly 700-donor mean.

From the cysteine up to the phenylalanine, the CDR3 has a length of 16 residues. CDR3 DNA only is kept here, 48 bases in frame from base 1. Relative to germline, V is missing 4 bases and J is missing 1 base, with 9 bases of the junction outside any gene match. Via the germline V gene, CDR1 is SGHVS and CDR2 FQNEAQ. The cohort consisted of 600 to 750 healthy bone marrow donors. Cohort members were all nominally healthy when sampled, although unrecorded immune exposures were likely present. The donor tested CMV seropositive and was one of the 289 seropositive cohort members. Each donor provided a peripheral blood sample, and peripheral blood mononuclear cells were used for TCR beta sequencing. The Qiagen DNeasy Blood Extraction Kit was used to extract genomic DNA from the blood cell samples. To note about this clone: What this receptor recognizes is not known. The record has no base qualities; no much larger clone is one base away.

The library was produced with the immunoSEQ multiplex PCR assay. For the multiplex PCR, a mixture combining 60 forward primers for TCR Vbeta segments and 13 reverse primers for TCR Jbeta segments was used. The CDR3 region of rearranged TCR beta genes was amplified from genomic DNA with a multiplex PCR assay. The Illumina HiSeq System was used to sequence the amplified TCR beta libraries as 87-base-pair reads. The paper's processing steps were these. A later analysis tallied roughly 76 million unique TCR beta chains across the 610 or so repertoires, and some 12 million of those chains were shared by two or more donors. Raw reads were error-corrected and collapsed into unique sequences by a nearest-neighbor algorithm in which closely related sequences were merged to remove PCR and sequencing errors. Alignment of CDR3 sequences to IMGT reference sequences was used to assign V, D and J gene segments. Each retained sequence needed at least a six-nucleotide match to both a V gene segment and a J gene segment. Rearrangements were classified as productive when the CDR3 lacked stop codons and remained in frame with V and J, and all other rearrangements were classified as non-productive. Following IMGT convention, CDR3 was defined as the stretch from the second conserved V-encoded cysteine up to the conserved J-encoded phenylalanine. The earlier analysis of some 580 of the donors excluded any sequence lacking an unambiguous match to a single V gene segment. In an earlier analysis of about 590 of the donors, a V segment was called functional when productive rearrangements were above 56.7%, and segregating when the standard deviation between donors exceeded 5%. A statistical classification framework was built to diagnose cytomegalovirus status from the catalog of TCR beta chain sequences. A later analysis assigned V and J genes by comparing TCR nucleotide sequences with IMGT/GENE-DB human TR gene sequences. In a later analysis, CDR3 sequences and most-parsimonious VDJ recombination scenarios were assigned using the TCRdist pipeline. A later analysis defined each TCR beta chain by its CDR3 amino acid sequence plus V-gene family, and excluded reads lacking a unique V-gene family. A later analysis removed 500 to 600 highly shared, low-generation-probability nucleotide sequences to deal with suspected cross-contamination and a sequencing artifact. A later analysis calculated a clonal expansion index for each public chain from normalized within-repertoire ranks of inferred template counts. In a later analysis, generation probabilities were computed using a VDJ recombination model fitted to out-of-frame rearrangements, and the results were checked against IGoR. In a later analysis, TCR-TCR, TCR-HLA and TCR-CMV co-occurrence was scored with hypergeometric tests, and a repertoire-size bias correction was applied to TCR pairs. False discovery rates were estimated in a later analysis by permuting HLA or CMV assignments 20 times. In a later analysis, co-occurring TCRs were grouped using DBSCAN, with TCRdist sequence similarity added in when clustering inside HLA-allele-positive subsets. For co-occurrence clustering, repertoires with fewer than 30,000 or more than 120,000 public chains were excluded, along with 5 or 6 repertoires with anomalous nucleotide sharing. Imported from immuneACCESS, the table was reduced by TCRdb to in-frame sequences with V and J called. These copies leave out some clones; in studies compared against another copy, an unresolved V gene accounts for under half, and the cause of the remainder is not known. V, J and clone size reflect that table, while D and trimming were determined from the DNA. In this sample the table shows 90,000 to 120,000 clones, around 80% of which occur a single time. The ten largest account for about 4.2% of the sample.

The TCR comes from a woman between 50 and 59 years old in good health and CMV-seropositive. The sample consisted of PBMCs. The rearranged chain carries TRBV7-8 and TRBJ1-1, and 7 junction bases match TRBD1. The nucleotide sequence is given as TGTGCCAGCAGCTCGAGTCGTAACAGGGGGAACACTGAAGCTTTCTTT. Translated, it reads CASSSSRNRGNTEAFF.